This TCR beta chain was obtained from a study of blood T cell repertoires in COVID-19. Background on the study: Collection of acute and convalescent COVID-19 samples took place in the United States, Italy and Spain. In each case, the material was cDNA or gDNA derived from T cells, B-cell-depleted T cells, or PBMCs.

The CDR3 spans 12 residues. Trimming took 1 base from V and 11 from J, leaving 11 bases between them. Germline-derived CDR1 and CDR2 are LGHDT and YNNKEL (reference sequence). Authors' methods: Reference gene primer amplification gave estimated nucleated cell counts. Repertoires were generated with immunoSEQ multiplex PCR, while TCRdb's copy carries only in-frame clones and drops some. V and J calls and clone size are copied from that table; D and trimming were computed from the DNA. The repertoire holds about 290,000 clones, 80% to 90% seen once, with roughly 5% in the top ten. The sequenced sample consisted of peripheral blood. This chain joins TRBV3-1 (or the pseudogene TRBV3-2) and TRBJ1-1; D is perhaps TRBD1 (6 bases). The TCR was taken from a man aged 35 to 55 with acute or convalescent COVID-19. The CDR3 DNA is TGTGCCAGCAGCCAAGTAGGGGGTGAGGCTTTCTTT. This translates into CASSQVGGEAFF.